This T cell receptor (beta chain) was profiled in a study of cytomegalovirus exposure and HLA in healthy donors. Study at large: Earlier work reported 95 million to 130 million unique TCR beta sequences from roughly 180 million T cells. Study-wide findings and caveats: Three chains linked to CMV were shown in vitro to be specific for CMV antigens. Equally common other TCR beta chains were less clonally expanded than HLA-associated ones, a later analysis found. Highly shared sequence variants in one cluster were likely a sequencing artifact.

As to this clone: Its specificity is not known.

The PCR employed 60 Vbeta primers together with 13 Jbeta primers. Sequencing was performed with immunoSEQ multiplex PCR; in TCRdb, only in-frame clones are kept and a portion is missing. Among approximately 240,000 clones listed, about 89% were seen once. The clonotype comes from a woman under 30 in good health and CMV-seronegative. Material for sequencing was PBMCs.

CDR3: CASSVRLSLSPLHF. The CDR3 DNA sequence: TGTGCCAGCAGTGTTAGACTGTCCTTGTCACCCCTCCACTTT. J is TRBJ1-6 and V is TRBV2; D not resolved. The CDR3 is 14 amino acids. The V and J ends lost 4 bases and 10 bases respectively, with 14 bases between them. The V gene's germline CDR1 is SNHLY and CDR2 FYNNEI.